This entry concerns a single T cell receptor beta chain. Method: immunoSEQ multiplex PCR; TCRdb's copy keeps in-frame clones and lacks some. The sample lists fewer than 600,000 clones; roughly nine tenths were seen once. This sample was taken from a study of blood T cell repertoires in COVID-19. The TCR sequence derives from a man aged 18 to 30 with COVID-19, enrolled during active disease. The sample consisted of peripheral blood.

The CDR3 spells CASSVVGQPLTDTQYF. The CDR3 DNA is TGTGCCAGCAGCGTAGTGGGACAGCCTCTCACAGATACGCAGTATTTT. This chain connects TRBV9 to TRBJ2-3, with 7 bases matching TRBD1. J was trimmed by 2 bases and V by 0 bases; bases with no gene match: 6. The V gene's germline CDR1 is SGDLS and CDR2 YYNGEE. This CDR3 is built from 16 residues.